These T cell receptor beta chains were read from a single sample in a study of blood T cell repertoires in COVID-19. Assay used: immunoSEQ multiplex PCR; TCRdb lists only in-frame clones, some missing. This sample yields approximately 220,000 clones, of which roughly nine tenths are seen a single time; approximately 3.4% belongs to the top ten. Material for sequencing was PBMCs or T cells enriched from blood (not recorded which). The receptors were sampled from a woman aged 18-29 years in a cohort exposed to, infected with or recovered from COVID-19 (not recorded which). Each CDR3 is given with its conserved first and last residue. D genes are given only for firm matches. A clone size is listed for some rows: how often the clone was seen (once, few, many), or a class if it is expanded.

>.|TRBJ1-4|TRBV2|once
CASVLQGLNEKLFF
TGTGCCAGCGTCCTTCAGGGGCTTAATGAAAAACTGTTTTTT
>.|TRBJ2-5|TRBV13|.
CASSLDNQETQYF
TGTGCCAGCAGCTTGGACAACCAAGAGACCCAGTACTTC
>.|TRBJ2-3|TRBV30|.
CAWSQLAGPSTDTQYF
TGTGCCTGGAGTCAACTTGCGGGACCCAGCACAGATACGCAGTATTTT
>.|TRBJ1-5|TRBV2|many
CASSGSYSNQPQHF
TGTGCCAGCAGTGGGAGTTATAGCAATCAGCCCCAGCATTTT
>.|TRBJ2-5|TRBV18|.
CASSPPQGGTQYF
TGTGCCAGCTCACCACCCCAGGGAGGGACCCAGTACTTC
>.|TRBJ1-2|TRBV3-1/TRBV3-2|.
CASSPNDRGYTF
TGTGCCAGCAGCCCAAATGACAGGGGCTACACCTTC
>TRBD1|TRBJ2-2|TRBV10-1|.
CASSDGRGRAGELFF
TGCGCCAGCAGTGATGGAAGGGGGCGAGCCGGGGAGCTGTTTTTT
>TRBD1|TRBJ1-5|TRBV5-8|.
CASSPGQGVRQPQHF
TGTGCCAGCAGCCCGGGACAGGGGGTTCGACAGCCCCAGCATTTT
>.|TRBJ2-5|TRBV5-4|.
CASSLRGMETQYF
TGTGCCAGCAGCTTGCGGGGGATGGAGACCCAGTACTTC
>.|TRBJ1-2|TRBV28|.
CASRENGQSYTF
TGTGCCAGCAGAGAAAACGGACAGAGCTACACCTTC
>TRBD2|TRBJ2-1|TRBV7-2|few
CASSKTSGGYNEQFF
TGTGCCAGCAGCAAAACTAGCGGGGGCTACAATGAGCAGTTCTTC
>TRBD1|TRBJ1-2|TRBV14|.
CASSPTGITAGYTF
TGTGCCAGCAGCCCGACAGGGATCACGGCGGGCTACACCTTC
>TRBD1|TRBJ2-1|TRBV11-2|.
CASSFGDRGENEQFF
TGTGCCAGCAGCTTCGGAGACAGGGGAGAAAATGAGCAGTTCTTC
>TRBD2|TRBJ2-1|TRBV10-3|.
CAISDRTSGRGDEQFF
TGTGCCATCAGTGATCGGACTAGCGGGAGGGGGGATGAGCAGTTCTTC
>TRBD1|TRBJ2-3|TRBV28|.
CASSQHLWVGQGRTDTQYF
TGTGCCAGCAGTCAACACTTGTGGGTGGGACAGGGAAGAACAGATACGCAGTATTTT
>TRBD1|TRBJ1-1|TRBV11-3|.
CASSASGQGEAFF
TGTGCCAGCAGCGCATCCGGACAGGGCGAAGCTTTCTTT
>.|TRBJ1-2|TRBV5-5|.
CASSPQGNYGYTF
TGTGCCAGCAGCCCACAGGGTAACTATGGCTACACCTTC
>TRBD2|TRBJ2-1|TRBV6-2/TRBV6-3|.
CASSGLAAYNEQFF
TGTGCCAGCAGCGGACTAGCGGCCTACAATGAGCAGTTCTTC
>.|TRBJ2-7|TRBV5-1|.
CASTDVRGAYEQYF
TGCGCCAGCACGGATGTCAGGGGAGCTTACGAGCAGTACTTC
>.|TRBJ1-2|TRBV27|.
CASSEGGVNYGYTF
TGTGCCAGCAGTGAGGGGGGGGTTAACTATGGCTACACCTTC
>.|TRBJ1-1|TRBV2|.
CASSDNMNTEAFF
TGTGCCAGCTCGGACAACATGAACACTGAAGCTTTCTTT
>.|TRBJ2-5|TRBV7-2|.
CAVGSEVETQYF
TGTGCCGTAGGGAGTGAGGTAGAGACCCAGTACTTC
>.|TRBJ1-1|TRBV6-5|.
CASLPGTGTEAFF
TGTGCCAGCCTTCCGGGAACGGGCACTGAAGCTTTCTTT
>.|TRBJ1-5|TRBV3-1/TRBV3-2|.
CASSQVGGQFQHF
TGTGCCAGCAGCCAAGTGGGAGGGCAATTCCAGCATTTT
>TRBD1|TRBJ2-7|TRBV30|once
CAWSVQGQGASNF
TGTGCCTGGAGTGTACAGGGACAGGGAGCTTCGAACTTC
>TRBD1|TRBJ1-2|TRBV5-1|.
CASSLQGANYGYTF
TGCGCCAGCAGCTTACAGGGGGCTAACTATGGCTACACCTTC
>.|TRBJ2-5|TRBV18|.
CASSPAQSETQYF
TGTGCCAGCTCACCGGCCCAGTCGGAGACCCAGTACTTC
>.|TRBJ1-1|TRBV5-8|.
CASSLGEGLGTEAFF
TGTGCCAGCAGCTTGGGTGAGGGTTTGGGCACTGAAGCTTTCTTT
>TRBD1|TRBJ1-1|TRBV20-1|.
CSANRGEAFF
TGCAGTGCTAACAGGGGTGAAGCTTTCTTT
>.|TRBJ2-3|TRBV10-2|.
CASSELTPTTGSQYF
TGCGCCAGCAGTGAGTTGACCCCTACGACAGGTTCGCAGTATTTT
>TRBD2|TRBJ2-1|TRBV25-1|.
CASSESPRLAGHNEQFF
TGTGCCAGCAGTGAATCACCCCGACTAGCGGGGCACAATGAGCAGTTCTTC
>TRBD2|TRBJ2-1|TRBV24-1|.
CATSDPGLAGGNEQFF
TGTGCCACCAGTGACCCGGGACTAGCGGGAGGAAATGAGCAGTTCTTC
>TRBD2|TRBJ2-2|TRBV7-6|.
CASSLVRLAGGIPQLFF
TGTGCCAGCAGCTTAGTGCGCCTAGCGGGGGGTATACCCCAGCTGTTTTTT
>.|TRBJ1-2|TRBV3-1/TRBV3-2|few
CASSTTGVDYGYTF
TGTGCCAGCAGCACGACGGGGGTTGACTATGGCTACACCTTC
>.|TRBJ2-1|TRBV14|.
CASSQVRSLVTGEQFF
TGTGCCAGCAGCCAAGTTCGGTCTCTAGTGACGGGTGAGCAGTTCTTC
>TRBD1|TRBJ2-7|TRBV24-1|.
CATSDTGTGVEQYF
TGTGCCACCAGTGATACCGGGACAGGGGTCGAGCAGTACTTC
>TRBD1|TRBJ2-1|TRBV19|.
CASSPGTVLGNEQFF
TGTGCCAGTAGTCCTGGGACAGTCCTTGGGAATGAGCAGTTCTTC
>.|TRBJ2-1|TRBV5-5|.
CASSFASGGGYEQFF
TGTGCCAGCAGCTTTGCGTCCGGGGGAGGATATGAGCAGTTCTTC
>.|TRBJ1-1|TRBV27|.
CASSLRAGDTEAFF
TGTGCCAGCAGTTTAAGGGCAGGGGACACTGAAGCTTTCTTT
>TRBD1|TRBJ2-3|TRBV7-8|.
CASSFRTGYTDTQYF
TGTGCCAGCAGCTTTCGGACAGGGTACACAGATACGCAGTATTTT
>TRBD1|TRBJ1-1|TRBV11-2|.
CASSRGTGGNTEAFF
TGTGCCAGCAGCCGGGGCACAGGGGGTAACACTGAAGCTTTCTTT
>.|TRBJ2-1|TRBV27|.
CASSLSSVRKGYNEQFF
TGTGCCAGCAGTTTAAGTAGCGTGAGGAAGGGCTACAATGAGCAGTTCTTC
>TRBD2|TRBJ2-2|TRBV19|.
CATLPEVVDGLAGEKRELFF
TGTGCCACCCTCCCCGAGGTAGTTGACGGGCTAGCGGGAGAGAAAAGGGAGCTGTTTTTT
>.|TRBJ2-7|TRBV10-3|.
CAIKKGDYEQYF
TGTGCTATAAAGAAGGGGGACTACGAGCAGTACTTC
>.|TRBJ2-1|TRBV4-1|.
CASSQASTASYNEQFF
TGCGCCAGCAGCCAGGCATCGACAGCCTCCTACAATGAGCAGTTCTTC
>TRBD2|TRBJ2-2|TRBV6-2/TRBV6-3|.
CASSLPGGLAKNTGELFF
TGTGCCAGCAGTCTTCCAGGGGGACTAGCGAAGAACACCGGGGAGCTGTTTTTT
>.|TRBJ1-2|TRBV23-1|once
CASRILAIGYTF
TGCGCCAGCCGGATCTTAGCAATTGGCTACACCTTC
>.|TRBJ1-2|TRBV6-5|.
CASSYGDSRRGYTF
TGTGCCAGCAGTTACGGGGACTCCCGCCGGGGCTACACCTTC
>.|TRBJ2-7|TRBV10-2|.
CASSNLYYEQYF
TGCGCCAGCAGTAATCTCTACTACGAGCAGTACTTC